The clone carrying this T cell receptor beta chain appeared once. CDR1 and CDR2 (germline): MNHEY, SMNVEV (reference sequence). This CDR3 has 12 residues. Between the trimmed V and J ends, which lost 2 bases and 5 bases, there was a span of 5 bases. The data originate from a study of technical replicates of blood from several donors. Assay: immunoSEQ multiplex PCR; the TCRdb copy retains only in-frame clones and omits some. The sample comprises just under 100,000 clones, 95% of which are singletons, and about 0.21% rests with the top ten. This clonotype was sampled from a human donor in good health. Sample: T cells isolated from PBMCs. The chain recombines TRBV27 with TRBJ2-3; unclear D gene. CDR3 loop: CASSLSRDTQYF. The CDR3 DNA reads TGTGCCAGCAGTTTAAGCCGAGATACGCAGTATTTT.